This T cell receptor (beta chain) was obtained from a study of cytomegalovirus exposure and HLA in healthy donors. The CDR3 runs 16 residues. Per germline, CDR1 SGHRS and CDR2 YFSETQ. Trimming removed 2 bases from V and 2 bases from J; junction bases left unmatched: 8. As to this clone: Antigen unknown.

Researchers ran the PCR with 60 Vbeta and 13 Jbeta primers. This table comes from immunoSEQ multiplex PCR, and its TCRdb copy is limited to in-frame clones, with some not included. This table has more than 150,000 clones, about 80% appearing once. Study-wide results and caveats: Per a later analysis, 15,000 to 20,000 TCR beta sequences showed association with HLA alleles at 0.05 false discovery rate. Later examination showed HLA-associated TCR beta chains had greater clonal expansion than equally common others.

V gene TRBV5-1 combines with J gene TRBJ2-3; 7 bases map to TRBD1. This clonotype was sampled from a man in his forties in good health and CMV-seronegative. Sequences were obtained from PBMCs. CDR3: CASSLTGTAVTDTQYF. The DNA of the CDR3 is TGCGCCAGCAGCTTAACCGGGACAGCGGTCACAGATACGCAGTATTTT.